The TCR beta chain under discussion was sequenced for a study of a mutant IDH1 vaccine in newly diagnosed glioma. Generated by immunoSEQ multiplex PCR, the TCRdb table keeps only in-frame clones and is missing some. The data contain 65,000 to 70,000 clones, 80% to 90% of them singletons. Findings and caveats of the study: Any relationship between pseudoprogression and changes in top peripheral T cell clonotypes seemed absent.

Looked up from germline, CDR1 is GTSNPN and CDR2 is SVGIG (reference sequence). The CDR3 is 9 amino acids. Trimming pared 6 bases from V and 5 bases from J, leaving 4 bases between. As regards this clone: Its antigen remains unidentified.

The sample's time point: baseline, week 1 (first vaccination visit). Treatment denoted: pre-vaccination baseline after standard-of-care therapy. The astrocytomas were IDH1-mutant, ATRX-negative, and WHO grade 3 or 4. The V call is TRBV30, the J call TRBJ1-2; D unclear. This sample comprised peripheral blood mononuclear cells (PBMCs), obtained from a glioma patient treated with radiotherapy, temozolomide or both. This clonotype was obtained from a young woman with glioma. Some clones in this sample may be carry-over from other donors' samples. CDR3 sequence: CACQYGYTF. DNA of the CDR3: TGTGCCTGTCAATATGGCTACACCTTC.